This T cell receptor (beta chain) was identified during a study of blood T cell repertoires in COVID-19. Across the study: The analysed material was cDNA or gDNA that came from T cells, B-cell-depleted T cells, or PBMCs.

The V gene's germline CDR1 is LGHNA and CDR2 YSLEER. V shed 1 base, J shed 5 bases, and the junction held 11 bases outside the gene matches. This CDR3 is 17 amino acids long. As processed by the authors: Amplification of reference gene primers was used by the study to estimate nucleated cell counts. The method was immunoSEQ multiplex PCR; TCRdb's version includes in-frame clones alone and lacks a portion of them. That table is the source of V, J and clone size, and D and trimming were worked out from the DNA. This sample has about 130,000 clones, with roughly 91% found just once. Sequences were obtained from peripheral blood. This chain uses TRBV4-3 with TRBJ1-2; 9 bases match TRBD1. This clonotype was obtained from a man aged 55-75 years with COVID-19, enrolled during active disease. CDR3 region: CASSQGPGGQGWYGYTF. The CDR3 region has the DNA TGCGCCAGCAGCCAAGGACCGGGGGGACAGGGCTGGTATGGCTACACCTTC.